A single sample gave rise to the 3 T cell receptor beta chains below, sequenced in a study of blood T cell repertoires in COVID-19. TCRdb's table, derived via immunoSEQ multiplex PCR, lists solely in-frame clones and lacks some. The table lists 150,000 or so clones, 84% of them singletons. Sequenced material: peripheral blood. All receptors derive from a woman aged 50 to 65 in a cohort sampled during active or convalescent COVID-19.

J is TRBJ1-3 and V is TRBV5-1; 8 positions match TRBD1. This CDR3 spans 15 amino acids. V dropped 4 bases and J dropped 0; count of bases not matched to a gene: 3. Germline V gives CDR1 SGHRS, CDR2 YFSETQ. CDR3 protein: CASSPGQASGNTIYF. The CDR3 DNA sequence: TGCGCCAGCAGCCCGGGACAGGCCTCTGGAAACACCATATATTTT.

This clone has a single count. V gene TRBV27 combines with J gene TRBJ2-3, with D maybe TRBD2 (7 bases). CDR1 is MNHEY, CDR2 SMNVEV, per germline (reference sequence). The CDR3 spans 15 residues. The V and J ends lost 5 bases and 3 bases respectively, with 15 bases between them. The CDR3 DNA follows: TGTGCCAGCAGTCTGGAAGGGGGGGGGACAGATACGCAGTATTTT. This translates into CASSLEGGGTDTQYF.

The chain has TRBV4-2 and TRBJ1-2; D perhaps matches TRBD1 (6 bases). The CDR3 is made up of 16 amino acids. V was shortened by 4 bases and J by 4 bases, with 19 bases between the two germline ends. CDR1 and CDR2 (germline): LGHNA, YNFKEQ. CDR3 DNA sequence: TGTGCCAGCAGCCGAGAACAGGGTGGTGTGGGCTATGGCTACACCTTC. Amino acid sequence: CASSREQGGVGYGYTF.